The clone carrying this T cell receptor (beta chain) has at least ten counts. Its antigen remains unidentified. TCRdb re-derived calls from the PCR reads in MiXCR, one entry per CDR3 protein. The sample shows some 590,000 distinct CDR3 sequences, about 25% of them seen only once. Input for naive CD8 libraries was about 17,000 to 1,100,000 sorted cells; the RNA fraction used was 10%, 30% or 50%. Naive CD8 T cells were picked out by sorting for CD8+CD4-CCR7+CD45RA+. The CDR3 has 12 residues. CDR1 and CDR2 from the germline V gene are SNHLY and FYNNEI. Trimming removed 5 bases from V and 4 bases from J, with 9 bases in between. This sample is part of a study of molecular identifiers for immune sequencing clone quantification. Across the whole study: Replicate experiments divided RNA from roughly 20,000 or 100,000 naive CD8 cells into five parts and sequenced four. Study-wide results and caveats: Under 1% of molecules in naive cells, but over 99% of effector molecules, belonged to clones above 20 RNA copies.

Sequencing was performed on naive CD8+ T cells from blood, with Jurkat cell RNA spiked in. This sample's subset: FACS-sorted CD8+CD4-CCR7+CD45RA+ naive T cells. The chain links TRBV2 to TRBJ2-7, with D possibly TRBD2 on 6 matching bases. The TCR was taken from a human donor in good health. Some libraries in this study had Jurkat cell RNA spiked in. The CDR3 here is CASSMSGYEQYF. The CDR3 coding sequence is TGTGCCAGCAGTATGAGCGGGTACGAGCAGTACTTC.